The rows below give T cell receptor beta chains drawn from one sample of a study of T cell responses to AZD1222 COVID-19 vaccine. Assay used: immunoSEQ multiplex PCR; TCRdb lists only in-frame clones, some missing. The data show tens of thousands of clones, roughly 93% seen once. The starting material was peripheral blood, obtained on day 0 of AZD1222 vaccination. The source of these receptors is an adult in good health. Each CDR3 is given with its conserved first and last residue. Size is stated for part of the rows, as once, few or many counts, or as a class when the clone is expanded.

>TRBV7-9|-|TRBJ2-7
CASTGRTGSYEQYF
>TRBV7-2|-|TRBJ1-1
CASEDQPNTEAFF
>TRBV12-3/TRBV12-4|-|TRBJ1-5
CASKSYSNQPQHF
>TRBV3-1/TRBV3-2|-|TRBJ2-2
CASSQRTNTGELFF
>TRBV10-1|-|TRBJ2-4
CASSEFRLAGGWYPKNIQYF
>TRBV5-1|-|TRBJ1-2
CASSPTTGPPKAGYTF
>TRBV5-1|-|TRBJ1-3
CASSLAAGPSGNTIYF
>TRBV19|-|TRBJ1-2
CASSMEFGQGRGYTF
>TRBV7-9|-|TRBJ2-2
CASRGQGSTGELFF
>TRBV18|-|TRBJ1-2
CASSPAPGGYGYTF
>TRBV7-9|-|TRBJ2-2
CASSMTGLVTGELFF
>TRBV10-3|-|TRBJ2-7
CAITPGQGYEQYF
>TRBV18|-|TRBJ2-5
CASSPPGGGPAETQYF
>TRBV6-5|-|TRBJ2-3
CASSYTTSGDTQYF
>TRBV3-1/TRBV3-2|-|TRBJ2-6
CASSQGPGANVLTF
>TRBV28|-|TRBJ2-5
CASSQGQETQYF
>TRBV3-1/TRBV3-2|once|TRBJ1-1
CASSQGRGGHPEAFF
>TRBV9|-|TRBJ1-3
CASSGLDTRGNTIYF
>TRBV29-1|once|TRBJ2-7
CSVCLETVSYEQYF
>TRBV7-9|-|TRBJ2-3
CASSLSTQGTQYF
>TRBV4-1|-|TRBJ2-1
CASSHAGTGGYNEQFF
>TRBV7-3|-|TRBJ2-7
CASSPSGGSGYEQYF
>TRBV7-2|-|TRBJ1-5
CASSLTGGNQPQHF
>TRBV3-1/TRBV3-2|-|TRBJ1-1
CASSQELVDGDEAFF
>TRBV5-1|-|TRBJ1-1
CASSLQTGVNTEAFF
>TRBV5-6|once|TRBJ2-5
CASSPLLAGGQETQYF
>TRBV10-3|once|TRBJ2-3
CAISEGVSLAASDTQYF
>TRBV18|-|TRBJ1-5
CASSPAEDQPQHF
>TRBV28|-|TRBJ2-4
CASSTSGIAKNIQYF
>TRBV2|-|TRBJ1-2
CASSEQGSYGYTF
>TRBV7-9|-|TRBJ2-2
CASSLAYLTGGLTGELFF
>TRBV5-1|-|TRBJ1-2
CASSSEQGYGYTF
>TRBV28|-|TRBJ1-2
CASSSTGFFKVAVYGYTF
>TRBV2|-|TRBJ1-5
CASSFGQGDQPQHF
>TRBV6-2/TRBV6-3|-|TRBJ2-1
CASSYSGWMASGVRVNEQFF
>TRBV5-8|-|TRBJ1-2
CASRAWGDRTGNSYGYTF